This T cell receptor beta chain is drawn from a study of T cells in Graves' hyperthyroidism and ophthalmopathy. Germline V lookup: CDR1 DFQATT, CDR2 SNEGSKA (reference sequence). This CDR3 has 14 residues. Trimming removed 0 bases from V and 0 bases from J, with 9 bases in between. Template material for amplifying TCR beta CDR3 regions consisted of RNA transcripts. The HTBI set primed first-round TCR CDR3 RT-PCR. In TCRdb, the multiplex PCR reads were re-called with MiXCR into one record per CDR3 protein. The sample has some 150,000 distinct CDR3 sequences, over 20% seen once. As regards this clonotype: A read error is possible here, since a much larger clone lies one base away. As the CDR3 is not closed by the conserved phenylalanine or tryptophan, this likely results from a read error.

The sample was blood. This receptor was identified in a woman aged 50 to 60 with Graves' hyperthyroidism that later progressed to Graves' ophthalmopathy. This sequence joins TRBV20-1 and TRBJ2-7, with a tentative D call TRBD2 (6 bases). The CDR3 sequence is CSARDQRASYEQYL. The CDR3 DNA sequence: TGCAGTGCTAGAGATCAGCGGGCCTCCTACGAGCAGTACCTC.